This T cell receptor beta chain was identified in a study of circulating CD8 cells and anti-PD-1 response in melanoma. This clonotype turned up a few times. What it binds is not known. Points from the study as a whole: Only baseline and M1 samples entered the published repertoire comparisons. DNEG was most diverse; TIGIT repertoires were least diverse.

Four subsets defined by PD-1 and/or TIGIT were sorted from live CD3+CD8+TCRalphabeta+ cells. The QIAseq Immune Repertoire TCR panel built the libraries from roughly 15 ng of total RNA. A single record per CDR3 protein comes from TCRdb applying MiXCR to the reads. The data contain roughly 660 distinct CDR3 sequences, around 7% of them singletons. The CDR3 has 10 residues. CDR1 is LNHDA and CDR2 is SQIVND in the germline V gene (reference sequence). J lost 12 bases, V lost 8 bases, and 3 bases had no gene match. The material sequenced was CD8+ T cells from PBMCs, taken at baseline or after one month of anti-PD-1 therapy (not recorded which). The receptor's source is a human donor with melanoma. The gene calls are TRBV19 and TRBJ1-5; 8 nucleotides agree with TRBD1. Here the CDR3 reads CASWTGFQHF. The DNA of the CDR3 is TGTGCCAGTTGGACAGGGTTCCAGCATTTT.